This TCR beta chain came from a study of cytomegalovirus exposure and HLA in healthy donors (dated by TCRdb to 2015 to 2018). For the wider study: According to an earlier analysis of a few hundred of the donors, roughly 180 million T cells yielded some 110 million unique TCR beta sequences and 276 Gb of sequence data. The study was designed to test whether signatures of past pathogen exposure could be identified by cataloging public T cell receptors. Among approximately 370 genotyped donors of the cohort, an average of around 250,000 unique TCR beta nucleotide sequences was sequenced per donor, of which approximately 19% were non-productive. The genetic ancestry cluster associated with self-reported Caucasian donors included 81% of the approximately 410 genotyped donors. Because of strong linkage in the cohort, four or five DR-DQ haplotypes were treated as single units for association and clustering. Every repertoire in the discovery cohort had been generated on one and the same sequencing platform. In the later analysis, no new phenotypic data were used to find candidate immune exposures; instead, reliance was placed on TCR beta sequences and their occurrence across donors. Donor age, sex, ethnicity and CMV serostatus were compiled together with the repertoire data. Both class I and class II loci were covered by HLA typing, at four-digit resolution. A later genetic analysis took genome-wide SNP genotypes for 398 of the 666 donors and used that subset as a discovery cohort. Approximately 330 gigabases of sequencing data and around 85 million unique TCR sequences made up an early release that covered 640 HLA-typed donors. Along with the approximately 700-subject first cohort, a separate validation cohort of about 110 different subjects was used. The study combined high-throughput TCR immunosequencing, statistical association of individual TCRs with disease status, and machine learning to predict cytomegalovirus infection status. An earlier analysis of around 580 of the donors used high-throughput TCR beta sequencing to judge whether each TCR beta V gene segment behaved as functional or pseudogenic. Typing coverage differed by locus: A, B, C, DRB1 and DQB1 were typed in about 629-640 donors, DQA1 in around 500, DPA1 in around 600, and DPB1 in approximately 450. To study patterns of TCR occurrence, a later analysis re-analyzed previously published TCR beta repertoires from 550 to 800 donors and added high-resolution HLA genotyping. Using immunosequencing, the study profiled T cell repertoires from some 670 subjects and related those repertoires to cytomegalovirus serostatus. General findings and caveats noted by the study authors: This cohort had only TCR beta chains sequenced, and the lack of alpha or paired-chain data limited which features could be detected. According to a later analysis, parvovirus B19, influenza, CMV and Epstein-Barr virus appeared linked to several top co-occurrence clusters. Because counts were too low, seventeen rarely observed V segments, including chromosome 9 orphons, were excluded from the earlier analysis of 587 of the donors. A few of the identified cytomegalovirus-associated TCR beta chains were confirmed in vitro to be specific for cytomegalovirus antigens. When HLA alleles, especially DR and DQ, strongly co-occurred, attributing TCR associations to individual alleles was difficult. A further reported finding was that TCR beta sequences accurately predicted the HLA-A and HLA-B alleles for most subjects in the first cohort. While some public TCRs were present in many individuals, most TCR sequences turned up only very rarely across donors. A cluster of highly shared sequence variants was judged likely to be a technical artifact of the sequencing pipeline. According to the authors, the approach could potentially be generalized to other disease states and immunological phenotypes. An earlier analysis of 450 to 750 of the donors showed that most TCR beta V segments appeared in productive rearrangements either about 90% or about 30% of the time, which broadly matched IMGT annotations. In a later analysis, most CMV-associated TCR beta chains were found to appear HLA-restricted, with HLA associations seemingly driven largely by CMV exposure. Presence/absence analyses assumed roughly uniform sequencing depth across donors, an assumption that may not hold. Compared with the roughly 670-donor mean, donors in an Asian-associated ancestry cluster had fewer N-insertions in productive TCRs, according to a later genetic analysis. For the cohort, immune exposure information was limited to CMV serostatus. Specific HLA alleles were associated with roughly 16,000 TCR beta sequences at a false discovery rate of 0.05 in a later analysis. Compared with equally common non-associated chains, HLA-associated TCR beta chains in a later analysis were more clonally expanded and had lower generation probabilities. Because some donors lacked HLA typing at each locus, the association tests relied only on the typed subset. The classifier was reported to diagnose cytomegalovirus status with high specificity and sensitivity in both the original and validation cohorts. An association between a missense DCLRE1C variant and V-gene and J-gene trimming of TCR beta chains was found in a later genetic analysis and replicated in an independent cohort. Linkage disequilibrium might explain the correlated functional status among segregating V segments, but an unknown experimental factor could not be excluded. The 87-base-pair reads could not distinguish some IMGT-functional V segments, including TRBV6-2 and TRBV6-3, so those segments were excluded. In a later analysis, the rate of TCR association differed among HLA loci, with DRB1 alleles having the most associated TCRs and HLA-C alleles having the fewest. A total of some 180 TCR beta chains were listed by the study as associated with cytomegalovirus.

The cohort was made up of about 610 healthy bone marrow donors. Cohort members were all nominally healthy when sampled, although unrecorded immune exposures were likely present. The donor was CMV seronegative and belonged to the group of 352 seronegative cohort members. A peripheral blood sample was collected from each donor, and TCR beta sequencing was performed on peripheral blood mononuclear cells. The Qiagen DNeasy Blood Extraction Kit was used to extract genomic DNA from the blood cell samples. Receptor libraries were prepared by the immunoSEQ multiplex PCR assay. For the multiplex PCR, a mixture combining 60 forward primers for TCR Vbeta segments and 13 reverse primers for TCR Jbeta segments was used. The CDR3 region of rearranged TCR beta genes was amplified from genomic DNA by a multiplex PCR assay. The amplified TCR beta libraries were sequenced on the Illumina HiSeq System as 87-base-pair reads. Per the original workflow: Across the 700 or so repertoires, a later analysis counted tens of millions of unique TCR beta chains, 9 million to 14 million of which were shared by at least two donors. Raw reads were error-corrected and collapsed into unique sequences by a nearest-neighbor algorithm in which closely related sequences were merged to remove PCR and sequencing errors. To assign V, D and J gene segments, CDR3 sequences were aligned to IMGT reference sequences. For a sequence to be retained, a match of at least six nucleotides was required to both a V gene segment and a J gene segment. Rearrangements were called productive when the CDR3 lacked stop codons and stayed in frame with V and J; all others were non-productive. Following IMGT convention, CDR3 was defined as the stretch from the second conserved V-encoded cysteine up to the conserved J-encoded phenylalanine. Sequences without an unambiguous match to a single V gene segment were excluded from the earlier analysis of 450 to 650 of the donors. In an earlier analysis of 587 of the donors, V segments were called functional above 56.7% productive rearrangements and were called segregating when the between-donor standard deviation exceeded 5%. To diagnose cytomegalovirus status from the catalog of TCR beta chain sequences, a statistical classification framework was built. In a later analysis, TCR nucleotide sequences were compared against IMGT/GENE-DB human TR gene sequences so that V and J genes could be assigned. The TCRdist pipeline was used in a later analysis to assign CDR3 sequences and most-parsimonious VDJ recombination scenarios. In a later analysis, each TCR beta chain was defined by its CDR3 amino acid sequence together with its V-gene family, and reads without a unique V-gene family were excluded. A later analysis removed several hundred highly shared, low-generation-probability nucleotide sequences to deal with suspected cross-contamination and a sequencing artifact. For each public chain, a later analysis derived a clonal expansion index from normalized ranks of inferred template counts within each repertoire. Generation probabilities in a later analysis came from a VDJ recombination model fitted to out-of-frame rearrangements, and those results were checked against IGoR. Hypergeometric tests were used in a later analysis to score TCR-TCR, TCR-HLA and TCR-CMV co-occurrence, with a repertoire-size bias correction applied to the TCR pairs. A later analysis estimated false discovery rates by permuting HLA or CMV assignments 20 times. In a later analysis, co-occurring TCRs were grouped using DBSCAN, with TCRdist sequence similarity added in when clustering inside HLA-allele-positive subsets. For co-occurrence clustering, repertoires with fewer than 30,000 or more than 120,000 public chains were excluded, along with five repertoires with anomalous nucleotide sharing. Drawn from immuneACCESS, this table holds only the in-frame rearrangements with V and J called that TCRdb kept. Clones are partly lost; checked studies trace under half to an unresolved V gene and leave the rest unexplained. The DNA was the basis for D and trimming; V, J and clone size are from that table. The sample table holds 100,000 or so clones, of which 60% to 85% were seen once. The ten largest clones represent less than 3% of the sample.

V loses 4 bases at its end and J loses 1 base; junction bases beyond the gene matches: 7. The CDR3 runs 16 residues from the cysteine to the phenylalanine. The kept DNA is CDR3 alone, 48 bases in frame from the first base. CDR1 SGDLS and CDR2 YYNGEE are derived from the germline V gene. As regards this clone: Its cognate antigen has yet to be identified. There are no base qualities to consult, and no much larger clone falls within one base.

The chain links TRBV9 with TRBJ2-2; the central 7 bases match TRBD2. This TCR was sampled from a female donor in good health and CMV-seronegative. Sample: PBMCs. The CDR3 sequence is CASSSPAGRNTGELFF. The bases read TGTGCCAGCAGCTCTCCAGCGGGGCGGAACACCGGGGAGCTGTTTTTT.